The 15 T cell receptor beta chains given below trace back to one sample, sequenced in a study of post-analysis software for immune sequencing data. Study results and caveats: When patients were compared with controls, a handful of TRBV segments were more frequent, TRBV5-6, TRBV5-1 and TRBV20-1 among them.

Libraries were made from TCR beta cDNA, and they carried unique molecular identifiers. TCRdb reprocessed the PCR reads via MiXCR and lists one record per CDR3 protein. The data contain approximately 460,000 distinct CDR3 sequences, around 40% of them singletons. Their recognized antigens are unknown. The sequencing input was blood. The origin of the receptors is a girl aged 10-17 years with multiple sclerosis.

The chain carries TRBV12-3 or TRBV12-4 and TRBJ2-1, with 13 bases identical to TRBD2. V was clipped by 6 bases and J by 8 bases; unmatched bases: 10. The CDR3 spans 16 residues. The CDR3 DNA reads as TGTGCCAGCAGCGGACTAGCGGGAGAGGTTTGGTATGAGCAGTTCTTC. Translating it yields CASSGLAGEVWYEQFF.

The chain couples TRBV7-2 to TRBJ1-5; 8 positions agree with TRBD1. Germline values: CDR1 SGHTA, CDR2 FQGNSA. The CDR3 totals 16 residues. The ends lost 5 bases at V and 4 bases at J; junction bases unmatched: 10. The CDR3 loop is CASSDGQGPANQPQHF. In DNA form, the CDR3 reads TGTGCCAGCAGCGACGGACAGGGCCCAGCGAATCAGCCCCAGCATTTT.

This clonotype has just a few counts. The gene calls are TRBV12-3 or TRBV12-4 and TRBJ2-7; TRBD1 might be the D (5 bases). The CDR3 covers 15 residues. The V end lost 5 bases, the J end lost 3 bases, and 17 bases lay between the germline ends. The CDR3 loop reads CASSSMSGHHYEQYF. CDR3 in DNA: TGTGCCAGCAGTAGTATGTCCGGACACCACTACGAGCAGTACTTC.

The gene calls are TRBV28 and TRBJ2-3, with D perhaps matching TRBD1 (5 bases). Germline V gene sequence: CDR1 MDHEN, CDR2 SYDVKM. With 3 bases removed from V and 0 bases from J, the gap between germline ends came to 10 bases. The CDR3 has 15 residues. The CDR3 protein is CASSFPQGSTDTQYF. CDR3 coding DNA: TGTGCCAGCAGTTTTCCTCAGGGTAGCACAGATACGCAGTATTTT. Full variable domain (remainder filled in from reference TRBV28 and TRBJ2-3): DVKVTQSSRYLVKRTGEKVFLECVQDMDHENMFWYRQDPGLGLRLIYFSYDVKMKEKGDIPEGYSVSREKKERFSLILESASTNQTSMYLCASSFPQGSTDTQYFGPGTRLTVL.

Only a few counts were recorded for this clonotype. The CDR3 DNA reads as TGCAGTGCTAGAGATCTCGGCGCCTCGGCCTATGGCTACACCTTC. Its translation is CSARDLGASAYGYTF. The J gene is TRBJ1-2, the V gene TRBV20-1, with D unresolved. This CDR3 is 15 amino acids long. V was trimmed by 0 bases and J by 4 bases, leaving 15 bases between them. Germline loops: CDR1 DFQATT, CDR2 SNEGSKA (reference sequence).

V and J are TRBV20-1 and TRBJ2-7; TRBD2 matches at 12 bases. CDR3 length: 14 residues. Germline-derived CDR1 and CDR2 are DFQATT and SNEGSKA (reference sequence). V shed 6 bases and J 4 bases; nucleotides not matched to a gene: 7. The CDR3 sequence: CSARTSGMGYEQYF. Here the CDR3 DNA reads TGCAGTGCACGGACTAGCGGGATGGGTTACGAGCAGTACTTC.

At least ten counts were recorded for this clonotype. This chain links TRBV29-1 with TRBJ1-1; D not certain. V dropped 4 bases and J dropped 2 bases, with 5 bases sitting between them. The CDR3 contains 11 residues. Germline loops: CDR1 SQVTM, CDR2 ANQGSEA. The CDR3 loop is CSVGPNTEAFF. CDR3 bases: TGCAGCGTTGGGCCTAACACTGAAGCTTTCTTT.

The V call is TRBV15, the J call TRBJ2-1, with 10 bases that match TRBD2. The length of the CDR3 is 16 residues. V lost 1 base, J lost 8 bases, and 8 bases stayed unmatched. Per germline, CDR1 LNHNV and CDR2 YYDKDF (reference sequence). The CDR3 nucleotides are TGTGCCACCAGCAGAGTCATAGCGGGAGGTTGGGATGAGCAGTTCTTC. Amino acid sequence: CATSRVIAGGWDEQFF.

The chain joins TRBV27 to TRBJ2-1; a weak D match, TRBD1 (6 bases). Trimming removed 2 bases from V and 5 bases from J, with 13 bases in between. Germline-derived CDR1 and CDR2 are MNHEY and SMNVEV (reference sequence). The CDR3 spans 15 residues. The chain's CDR3 is CASSLGQWSHNEQFF. The DNA of the CDR3 is TGTGCCAGCAGTTTAGGACAGTGGAGCCACAATGAGCAGTTCTTC.

V and J are TRBV18 and TRBJ2-1; D unresolved. The ends were cut back, 2 bases at V and 8 bases at J, with 16 bases in the middle. CDR3 length: 15 residues. The germline V gene encodes CDR1 KGHSH and CDR2 LQKENI. The CDR3 DNA sequence: TGTGCCAGCTCACCATATACCCCCCCGGCGGATGAGCAGTTCTTC. Amino acids: CASSPYTPPADEQFF.

The V call is TRBV21-1, the J call TRBJ2-3; the DNA was not compared with TRBD2, the D call given in the table. TRBV21-1 is listed as a pseudogene. The CDR3 spans 18 residues. The CDR3 protein is CASSKALGTSGWTDTQYF. The CDR3 nucleotides read TGTGCCAGCAGCAAAGCTTTGGGGACTAGCGGTTGGACAGATACGCAGTATTTT.

This clonotype has just one count. The chain is built from TRBV5-1 and TRBJ2-5; TRBD1 matches 7 bases. Near its end, the DNA agrees better with TRBJ2-7, so the J call may be wrong. The CDR3 has 15 residues. From germline, CDR1 is SGHRS and CDR2 YFSETQ. DNA for the CDR3: TGCGCCAGCACCCCCCTGACAGGGATGACGGACGAGCAGTACTTC. Its translation: CASTPLTGMTDEQYF.

The genes are TRBV6-5 and TRBJ2-5; D ambiguous. The CDR3 has 14 amino acids. Germline assignment: CDR1 MNHEY and CDR2 SVGAGI. V lost 0 bases and J lost 5, with 10 bases in between. CDR3 coding DNA: TGTGCCAGCAGTTACTCGACCCGGCAGGAGACCCAGTACTTC. Translation gives CASSYSTRQETQYF.

J is TRBJ2-5 and V is TRBV24-1; 11 bases agree with TRBD2. The V gene's germline CDR1 is KGHDR and CDR2 SFDVKD. J lost 4 bases, V lost 1 base, and 1 base had no gene match. The CDR3 consists of 15 residues. CDR3 DNA sequence: TGTGCCACCAGTGATTTTGGACTAGCGGGAGAGACCCAGTACTTC. It specifies CATSDFGLAGETQYF.

The gene calls are TRBV29-1 and TRBJ2-3; either TRBD1 or TRBD2 may fit D (6 bases each). In germline, CDR1 is SQVTM, CDR2 ANQGSEA. The CDR3 is 15 amino acids. V lost 5 bases and J 4 bases, leaving 19 bases between the germline ends. The CDR3 DNA sequence: TGCAGCGTTCACCTCGGGGGCGGGAAGGCAGATACGCAGTATTTT. The encoded protein is CSVHLGGGKADTQYF.